Listed here are 9 T cell receptor beta chains from one sample, sequenced in a study of cytomegalovirus exposure and HLA in healthy donors. The PCR ran on 60 Vbeta and 13 Jbeta primers. Assay: immunoSEQ multiplex PCR; the TCRdb copy retains only in-frame clones and omits some. The sample has some 160,000 clones; roughly 79% are singletons. What was sequenced was PBMCs. The receptors come from a middle-aged man in good health and CMV-seronegative.

This clone was seen more than once but under ten times. The CDR3 DNA is TGCGCCAGCAGCTTGGTCCTAGCGGGACACACCGGGGAGCTGTTTTTT. Protein sequence: CASSLVLAGHTGELFF. The V call is TRBV5-1, the J call TRBJ2-2, with 9 bases identical to TRBD2. V was clipped by 0 bases and J by 3 bases; unmatched bases: 3. Germline V gene sequence: CDR1 SGHRS, CDR2 YFSETQ. The CDR3 spans 16 residues.

The chain recombines TRBV4-1 with TRBJ2-3; a possible D gene is TRBD1 (6 bases). Trimming took off 8 bases at V and 4 bases at J, with 22 bases between the two ends. This CDR3 is 16 amino acids long. Germline values: CDR1 MGHRA, CDR2 YSYEKL. The CDR3 DNA sequence: TGCGCCAGCGGCTTTCAGAGAGGGCCAGGGGCAGATACGCAGTATTTT. This encodes CASGFQRGPGADTQYF.

This chain uses TRBV2 with TRBJ1-3; D not resolved. Germline V gene data show CDR1 as SNHLY and CDR2 as FYNNEI. V lost 6 bases to trimming and J lost 4 bases, with 13 bases between them. The length of the CDR3 is 14 residues. Here the CDR3 DNA reads TGTGCCAGCAGCCTTGAGGGAAACGGAAACACCATATATTTT. Protein product: CASSLEGNGNTIYF.

This clone was counted between two and nine times. V is TRBV7-9 and J is TRBJ2-7, with 10 nucleotides matching TRBD2. Germline lookup yields CDR1 SEHNR and CDR2 FQNEAQ (reference sequence). The CDR3 length is 14 residues. V gave up 5 bases and J gave up 7 bases; unmatched junction bases: 8. Here the CDR3 DNA reads TGTGCCAGCAGCGTTCAGCGGGAGGGCCATGAGCAGTACTTC. It is translated as CASSVQREGHEQYF.

The genes are TRBV19 and TRBJ1-3; TRBD1 is a possible D gene (5 bases). Per the germline V gene, CDR1 is LNHDA and CDR2 is SQIVND (reference sequence). The CDR3 has 17 amino acids. Trimming left V 3 bases short and J 2 bases short, with 17 bases between. CDR3 in amino acids: CASSILGQGPAGNTIYF. The CDR3 DNA is TGTGCCAGTAGTATCTTAGGACAAGGGCCTGCTGGAAACACCATATATTTT.

This clone was detected once. This chain connects TRBV20-1 to TRBJ2-7, with 8 positions matching TRBD2. This CDR3 comprises 11 residues. The germline V gene has CDR1 DFQATT and CDR2 SNEGSKA (reference sequence). This CDR3 is CTGSGSYEQYF. The CDR3 region has the DNA TGCACCGGAAGCGGGAGTTACGAGCAGTACTTC.

The rearrangement joins TRBV6-5 to TRBJ2-5; D might be TRBD1 (5 bases). This CDR3 is built from 14 residues. Trimming pared 6 bases from V and 1 base from J, leaving 12 bases between. The germline CDR1 and CDR2 sequences are MNHEY and SVGAGI. CDR3 bases: TGTGCCAGCAGGCTACGACAGTCCCAAGAGACCCAGTACTTC. Translating gives CASRLRQSQETQYF.

The chain joins TRBV29-1 to TRBJ2-1; D may be TRBD2 (6 bases). The CDR3 has 14 residues. Germline V gives CDR1 SQVTM, CDR2 ANQGSEA. The V gene lost 2 bases and the J gene lost 6 bases, with 14 bases spanning the gap. The CDR3 spells CSVEPLLGGNEQFF. The CDR3 DNA reads TGCAGCGTTGAACCCCTATTGGGAGGCAATGAGCAGTTCTTC.

A note on this clone: One end of the junction fails to match germline, which may point to a read error. At the DNA level, this CDR3 is encoded by other sequences in the same sample as well. The rearrangement joins TRBV5-4 to TRBJ1-1, with D maybe TRBD1 (5 bases). Germline values: CDR1 SGHNT, CDR2 YYREEE (reference sequence). The CDR3 is 15 amino acids. CDR3 residues: CASSLPGSVNTEAFF. Here the CDR3 DNA reads TGCGCCAGCAGCCTACCAGGGTCGGTGAACACTGAAGCTTTCTTT.